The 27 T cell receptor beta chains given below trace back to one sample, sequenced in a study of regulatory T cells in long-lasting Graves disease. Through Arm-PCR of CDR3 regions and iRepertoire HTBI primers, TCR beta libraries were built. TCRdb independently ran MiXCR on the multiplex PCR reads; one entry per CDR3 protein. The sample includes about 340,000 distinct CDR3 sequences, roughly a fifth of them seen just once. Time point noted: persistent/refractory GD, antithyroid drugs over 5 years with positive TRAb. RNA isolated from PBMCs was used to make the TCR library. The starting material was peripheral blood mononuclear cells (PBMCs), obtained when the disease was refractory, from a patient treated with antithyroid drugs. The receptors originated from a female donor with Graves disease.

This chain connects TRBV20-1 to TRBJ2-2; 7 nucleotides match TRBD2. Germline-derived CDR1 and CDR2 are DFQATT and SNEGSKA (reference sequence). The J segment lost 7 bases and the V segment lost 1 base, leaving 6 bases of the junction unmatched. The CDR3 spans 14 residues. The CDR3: CSARVGGDDGELFF. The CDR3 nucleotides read TGCAGTGCTAGAGTTGGGGGGGATGACGGGGAGCTGTTTTTT.

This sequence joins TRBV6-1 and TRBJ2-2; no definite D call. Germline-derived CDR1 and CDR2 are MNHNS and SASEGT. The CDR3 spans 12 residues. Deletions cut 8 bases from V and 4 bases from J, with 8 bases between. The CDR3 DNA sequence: TGTGCCAGCCGAGGAACCACCGGGGAGCTGTTTTTT. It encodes CASRGTTGELFF.

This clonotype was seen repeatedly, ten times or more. The CDR3 DNA reads as TGTGCCAGCAGTTTATGGGGACGACAGGGAAATCAGCCCCAGCATTTT. Protein sequence: CASSLWGRQGNQPQHF. V usage is TRBV28 and J usage is TRBJ1-5, with 7 bases matching TRBD1. The CDR3 extends over 16 amino acids. Unmatched junction bases numbered 6, after V lost 0 bases and J lost 4 bases. CDR1 and CDR2 (germline): MDHEN, SYDVKM.

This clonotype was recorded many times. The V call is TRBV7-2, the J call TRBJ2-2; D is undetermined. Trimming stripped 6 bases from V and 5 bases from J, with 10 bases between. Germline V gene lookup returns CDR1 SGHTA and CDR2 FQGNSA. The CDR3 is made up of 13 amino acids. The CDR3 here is CASRSSGTGELFF. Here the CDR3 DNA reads TGTGCCAGCAGATCTAGTGGGACCGGGGAGCTGTTTTTT.

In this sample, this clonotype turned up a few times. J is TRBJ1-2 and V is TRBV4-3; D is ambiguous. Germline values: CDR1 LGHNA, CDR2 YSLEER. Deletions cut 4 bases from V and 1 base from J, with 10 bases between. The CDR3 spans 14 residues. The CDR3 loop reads CASSPAGLNYGYTF. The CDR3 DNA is TGCGCCAGCAGCCCAGCGGGCCTTAACTATGGCTACACCTTC.

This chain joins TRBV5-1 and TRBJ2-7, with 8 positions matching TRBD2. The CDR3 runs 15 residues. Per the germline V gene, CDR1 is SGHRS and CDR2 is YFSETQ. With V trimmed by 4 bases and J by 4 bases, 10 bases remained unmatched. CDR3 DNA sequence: TGCGCCAGCAGCCCACAACTAGCGGTTACTTACGAGCAGTACTTC. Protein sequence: CASSPQLAVTYEQYF.

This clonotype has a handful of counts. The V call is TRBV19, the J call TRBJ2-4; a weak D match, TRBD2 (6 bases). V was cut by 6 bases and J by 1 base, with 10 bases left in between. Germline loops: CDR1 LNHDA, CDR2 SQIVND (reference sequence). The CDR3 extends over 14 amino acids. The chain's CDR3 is CASSTSGAKNIQYF. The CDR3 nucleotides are TGTGCCAGTAGCACCAGCGGGGCCAAAAACATTCAGTACTTC.

CDR3 region: CASSQEWDRGQPQHF. As DNA, the CDR3 is TGTGCCAGCAGCCAAGAATGGGACAGGGGACAGCCCCAGCATTTT. The V call is TRBV3-1, the J call TRBJ1-5; 10 nucleotides agree with TRBD1. CDR3 length equals 15 residues. The V segment lost 0 bases and the J segment 7 bases; nucleotides outside the gene matches: 3. Germline CDR1 and CDR2: LGHDT and YNNKEL (reference sequence).

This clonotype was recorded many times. The CDR3 sequence: CSADKQGDEQYF. The CDR3 nucleotides read TGCAGTGCTGATAAGCAGGGTGACGAGCAGTACTTC. The chain links TRBV20-1 to TRBJ2-7, with D possibly being TRBD1 (5 bases). Germline V gene lookup returns CDR1 DFQATT and CDR2 SNEGSKA (reference sequence). The CDR3 loop spans 12 amino acids. Trimming shortened V by 5 bases and J by 5 bases, and 13 bases separated the two germline ends.

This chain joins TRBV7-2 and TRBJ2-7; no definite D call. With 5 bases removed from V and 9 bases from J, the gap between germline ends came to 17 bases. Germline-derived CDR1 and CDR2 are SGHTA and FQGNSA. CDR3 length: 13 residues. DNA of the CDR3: TGTGCCAGCAGCCAGACACGGAATAGGGTGCAGTACTTC. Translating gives CASSQTRNRVQYF.

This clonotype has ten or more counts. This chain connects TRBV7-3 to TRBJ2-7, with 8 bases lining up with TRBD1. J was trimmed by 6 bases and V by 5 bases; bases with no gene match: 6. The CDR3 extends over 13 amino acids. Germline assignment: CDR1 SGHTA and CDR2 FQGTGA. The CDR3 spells CASSIGQGGEQYF. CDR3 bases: TGTGCCAGCAGCATCGGACAGGGCGGCGAGCAGTACTTC.

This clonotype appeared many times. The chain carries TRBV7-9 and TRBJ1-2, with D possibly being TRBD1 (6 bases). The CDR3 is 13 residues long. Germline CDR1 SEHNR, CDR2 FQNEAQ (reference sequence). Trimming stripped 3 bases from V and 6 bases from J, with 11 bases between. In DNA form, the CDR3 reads TGTGCCAGCAGCTTTAGGGGGGGCGATGGCTACACCTTC. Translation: CASSFRGGDGYTF.

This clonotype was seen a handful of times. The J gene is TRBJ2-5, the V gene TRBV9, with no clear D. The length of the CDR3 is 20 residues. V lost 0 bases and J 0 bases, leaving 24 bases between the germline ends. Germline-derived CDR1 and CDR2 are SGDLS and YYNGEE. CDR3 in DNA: TGTGCCAGCAGCGTAGTTCCAGCGCCAGCCCACGGTGGTCACCAAGAGACCCAGTACTTC. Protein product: CASSVVPAPAHGGHQETQYF. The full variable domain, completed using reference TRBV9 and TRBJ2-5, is DSGVTQTPKHLITATGQRVTLRCSPRSGDLSVYWYQQSLDQGLQFLIQYYNGEERAKGNILERFSAQQFPDLHSELNLSSLELGDSALYFCASSVVPAPAHGGHQETQYFGPGTRLLVL.

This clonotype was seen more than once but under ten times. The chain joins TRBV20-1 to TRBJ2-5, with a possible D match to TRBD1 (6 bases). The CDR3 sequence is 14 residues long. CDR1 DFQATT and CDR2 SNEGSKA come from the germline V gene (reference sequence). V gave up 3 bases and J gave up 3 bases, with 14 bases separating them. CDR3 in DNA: TGCAGTGCTAGTTCGTGGCAGGGGAAAGAGACCCAGTACTTC. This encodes CSASSWQGKETQYF.

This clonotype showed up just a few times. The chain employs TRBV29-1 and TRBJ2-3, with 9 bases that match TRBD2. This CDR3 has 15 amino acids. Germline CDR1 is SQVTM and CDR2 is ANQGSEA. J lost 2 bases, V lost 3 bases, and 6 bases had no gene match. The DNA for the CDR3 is TGCAGCGTTGAGTATGGGACTAGCATCACAGATACGCAGTATTTT. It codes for CSVEYGTSITDTQYF.

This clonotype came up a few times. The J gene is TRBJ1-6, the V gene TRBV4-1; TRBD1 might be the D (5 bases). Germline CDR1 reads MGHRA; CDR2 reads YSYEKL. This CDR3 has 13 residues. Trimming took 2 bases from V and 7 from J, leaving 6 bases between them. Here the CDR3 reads CASSQPGNSPLHF. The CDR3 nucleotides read TGCGCCAGCAGCCAACCAGGGAATTCACCCCTCCACTTT.

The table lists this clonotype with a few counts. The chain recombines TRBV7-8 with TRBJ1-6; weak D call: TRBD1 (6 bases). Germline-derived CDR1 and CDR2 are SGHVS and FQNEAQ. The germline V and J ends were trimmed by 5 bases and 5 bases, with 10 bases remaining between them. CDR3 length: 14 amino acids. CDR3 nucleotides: TGTGCCAGCAGCGGAGGACAGAATAATTCACCCCTCCACTTT. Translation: CASSGGQNNSPLHF.

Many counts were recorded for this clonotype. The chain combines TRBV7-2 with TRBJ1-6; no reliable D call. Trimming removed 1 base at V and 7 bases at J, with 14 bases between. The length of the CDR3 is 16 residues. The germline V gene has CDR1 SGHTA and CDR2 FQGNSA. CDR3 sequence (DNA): TGTGCCAGCAGCTTAGTCTCGGGAGTCCGAAATTCACCCCTCCACTTT. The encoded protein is CASSLVSGVRNSPLHF.

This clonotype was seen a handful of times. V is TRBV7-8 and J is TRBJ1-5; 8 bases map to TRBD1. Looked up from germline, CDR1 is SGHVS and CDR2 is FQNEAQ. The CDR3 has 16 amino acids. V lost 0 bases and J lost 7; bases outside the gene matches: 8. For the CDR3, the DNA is TGTGCCAGCAGCTTAGCACCAGGGGGCTTTAGCCAGCCCCAGCATTTT. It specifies CASSLAPGGFSQPQHF.

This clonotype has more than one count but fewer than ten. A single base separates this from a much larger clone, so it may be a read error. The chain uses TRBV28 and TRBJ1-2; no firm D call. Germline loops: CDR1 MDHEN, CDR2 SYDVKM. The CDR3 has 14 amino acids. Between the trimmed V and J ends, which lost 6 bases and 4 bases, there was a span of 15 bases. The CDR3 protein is CASRGPRAGYGYTF. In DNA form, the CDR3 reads TGTGCCAGCAGAGGTCCTCGGGCAGGCTATGGCTACACCTTC.

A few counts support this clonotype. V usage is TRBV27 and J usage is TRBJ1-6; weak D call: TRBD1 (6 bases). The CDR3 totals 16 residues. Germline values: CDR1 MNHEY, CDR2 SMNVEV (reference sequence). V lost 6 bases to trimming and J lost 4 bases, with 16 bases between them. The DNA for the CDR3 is TGTGCCAGCAGACCCACAGGGTGGGGGTATAATTCACCCCTCCACTTT. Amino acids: CASRPTGWGYNSPLHF.

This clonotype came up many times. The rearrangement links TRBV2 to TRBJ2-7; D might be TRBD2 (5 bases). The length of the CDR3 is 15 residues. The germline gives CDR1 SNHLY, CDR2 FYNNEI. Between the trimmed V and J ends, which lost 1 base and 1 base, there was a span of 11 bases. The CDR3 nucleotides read TGTGCCAGCAGTGAAGGGACTCGCCCGTCCTACGAGCAGTACTTC. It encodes CASSEGTRPSYEQYF.

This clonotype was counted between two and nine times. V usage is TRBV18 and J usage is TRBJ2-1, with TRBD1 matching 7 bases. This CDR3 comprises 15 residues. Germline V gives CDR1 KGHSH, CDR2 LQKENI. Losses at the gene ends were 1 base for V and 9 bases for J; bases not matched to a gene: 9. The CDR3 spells CASSPQKNTGVEQFF. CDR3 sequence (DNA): TGTGCCAGCTCACCACAGAAGAATACAGGGGTTGAGCAGTTCTTC.

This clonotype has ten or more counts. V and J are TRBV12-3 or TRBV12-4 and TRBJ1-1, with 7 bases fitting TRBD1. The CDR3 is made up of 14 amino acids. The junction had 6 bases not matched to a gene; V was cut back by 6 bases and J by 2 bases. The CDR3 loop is CASRSGQSNTEAFF. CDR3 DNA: TGTGCCAGCAGGTCGGGACAGTCTAACACTGAAGCTTTCTTT.

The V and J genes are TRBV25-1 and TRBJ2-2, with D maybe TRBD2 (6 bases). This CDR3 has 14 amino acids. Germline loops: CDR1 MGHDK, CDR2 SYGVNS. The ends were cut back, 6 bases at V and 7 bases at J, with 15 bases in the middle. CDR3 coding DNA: TGTGCCAGCAGGGGCCGGGAGCTGGTCGGGGAGCTGTTTTTT. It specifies CASRGRELVGELFF.

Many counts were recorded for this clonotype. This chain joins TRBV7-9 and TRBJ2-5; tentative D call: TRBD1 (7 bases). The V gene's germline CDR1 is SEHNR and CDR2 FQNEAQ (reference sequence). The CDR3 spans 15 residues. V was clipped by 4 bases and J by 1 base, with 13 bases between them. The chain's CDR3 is CASSSYRGGQETQYF. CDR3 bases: TGTGCCAGCAGCTCGTACAGGGGAGGCCAAGAGACCCAGTACTTC. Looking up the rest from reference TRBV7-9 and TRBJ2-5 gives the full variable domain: DTGVSQNPRHKITKRGQNVTFRCDPISEHNRLYWYRQTLGQGPEFLTYFQNEAQLEKSRLLSDRFSAERPKGSFSTLEIQRTEQGDSAMYLCASSSYRGGQETQYFGPGTRLLVL.

CDR3 DNA sequence: TGTGCCAGCAGCGGAGGGACAGGGGGCGGCCCCTACGAGCAGTACTTC. Protein product: CASSGGTGGGPYEQYF. The rearrangement links TRBV9 to TRBJ2-7; 12 nucleotides match TRBD1. V gave up 3 bases and J gave up 2 bases; unmatched junction bases: 6. CDR1 is SGDLS, CDR2 YYNGEE, per germline. This CDR3 contains 16 residues.